This TCR beta chain was observed in a study of CD8 T cells in ankylosing spondylitis. The CDR3 is 10 amino acids. The V gene's germline CDR1 is SQVTM and CDR2 ANQGSEA. V shed 6 bases, J shed 8 bases, and the junction held 0 bases outside the gene matches. In its sample, this clonotype was seen many times. Antigen: not known. Generation of TCR beta libraries employed quantitative 5'-RACE incorporating molecular barcodes. TCRdb recomputed calls from the 5' RACE reads with MiXCR, one row per CDR3 protein. Of roughly 250,000 distinct CDR3 sequences in the sample, approximately 9% were seen once. Study-level points and caveats: Peripheral blood held disease-linked clones only at relatively low frequency, and these were CD8+.

This receptor was obtained from a male donor with ankylosing spondylitis or in good health (not recorded which). This chain links TRBV29-1 with TRBJ1-2; 10 positions agree with TRBD1. Specimen: blood, either unsorted or a sorted T cell fraction (not recorded which). CDR3 sequence: CSVTGGGYTF. Written as DNA, the CDR3 is TGCAGCGTGACAGGGGGCGGCTACACCTTC. Based on the CDR3 plus reference TRBV29-1 and TRBJ1-2, the full variable domain is SAVISQKPSRDICQRGTSLTIQCQVDSQVTMMFWYRQQPGQSLTLIATANQGSEATYESGFVIDKFPISRPNLTFSTLTVSNMSPEDSSIYLCSVTGGGYTFGSGTRLTVV.